A selection of T cell receptor beta chains follows, all from one sample in a study of T cells after posttransplantation cyclophosphamide. This table comes from immunoSEQ multiplex PCR, and its TCRdb copy is limited to in-frame clones, with some not included. This table holds roughly 40,000 clones with no singletons; the top ten claim around 4.5%. Sequencing was carried out using PBMCs. These receptors originate from a woman aged 50 to 65 in good health and a related stem cell transplant donor. CDR3s include the opening cysteine and the closing phenylalanine or tryptophan. The D gene is left open where the match is weak. A row's size may be missing; if present it is once, few, many or a size class.

d_call	clone_size	v_call	j_call	cdr3_aa	cdr3_nt
NA	many	TRBV2	TRBJ1-2	CASNNRVDYGYTF	TGTGCCAGCAACAACAGGGTGGACTATGGCTACACCTTC
NA	many	TRBV18	TRBJ1-1	CASSPLQDPRTEAFF	TGTGCCAGCTCACCACTACAGGACCCAAGGACTGAAGCTTTCTTT
NA	many	TRBV6-5	TRBJ2-7	CASSRQGLSYEQYF	TGTGCCAGCTCTCGACAGGGACTCTCCTACGAGCAGTACTTC
NA	many	TRBV5-4	TRBJ1-1	CASSFGLQENTEAFF	TGTGCCAGCAGCTTCGGTCTACAGGAGAACACTGAAGCTTTCTTT
NA	many	TRBV9	TRBJ1-1	CASSVAPNTEAFF	TGTGCCAGCAGCGTAGCCCCAAACACTGAAGCTTTCTTT
NA	many	TRBV5-4	TRBJ1-2	CASSLGQAKFYGYTF	TGTGCCAGCAGCTTGGGACAGGCCAAATTCTATGGCTACACCTTC
NA	many	TRBV18	TRBJ2-5	CASSPRQQETQYF	TGTGCCAGCTCACCAAGACAGCAAGAGACCCAGTACTTC
NA	many	TRBV28	TRBJ1-5	CASSLSRGRQPQHF	TGTGCCAGCAGTTTATCCAGGGGAAGGCAGCCCCAGCATTTT
TRBD1	many	TRBV7-8	TRBJ2-7	CASTFGQGQVEQYF	TGTGCCAGCACCTTCGGACAGGGTCAAGTTGAGCAGTACTTC
TRBD1	few	TRBV7-7	TRBJ2-3	CASSPEGQPFTDTQYF	TGTGCTAGCAGCCCCGAGGGACAGCCTTTCACAGATACGCAGTATTTT
NA	many	TRBV7-9	TRBJ1-6	CASSLQGNSPLHF	TGTGCCAGCAGTTTACAGGGAAATTCACCCCTCCACTTT
NA	many	TRBV30	TRBJ1-3	CARGGPGAGNTIYF	TGTGCCCGGGGAGGGCCAGGGGCTGGAAACACCATATATTTT
TRBD2	many	TRBV9	TRBJ2-3	CASSAGTRPPDTQYF	TGTGCCAGCAGCGCCGGGACTAGACCCCCCGATACGCAGTATTTT
TRBD1	many	TRBV7-3	TRBJ2-1	CASSVTGGSEQFF	TGTGCCAGCAGCGTGACAGGGGGAAGTGAGCAGTTCTTC
TRBD1	many	TRBV18	TRBJ1-5	CASSMDRDQPQHF	TGTGCCAGCTCAATGGACAGGGATCAGCCCCAGCATTTT
TRBD2	many	TRBV9	TRBJ2-1	CASSKMTSGGPLGEQFF	TGTGCCAGCAGCAAGATGACTAGCGGGGGGCCCCTCGGAGAGCAGTTCTTC
TRBD1	many	TRBV28	TRBJ2-7	CASSWTGGSYEQYF	TGTGCCAGCAGTTGGACAGGGGGTTCCTACGAGCAGTACTTC
NA	many	TRBV5-1	TRBJ1-4	CASSLEGQRGEKLFF	TGCGCCAGCAGCCTTGAGGGTCAACGGGGAGAAAAACTGTTTTTT
NA	many	TRBV4-1	TRBJ1-2	CASSQQGLSNYGYTF	TGCGCCAGCAGCCAACAGGGGCTCAGCAACTATGGCTACACCTTC
TRBD2	many	TRBV28	TRBJ2-3	CASESGGARDTQYF	TGTGCCAGCGAAAGCGGGGGGGCCAGAGATACGCAGTATTTT
TRBD1	many	TRBV5-1	TRBJ2-3	CASALSTGGAYTQYF	TGCGCCAGCGCCCTATCGACAGGGGGCGCATATACGCAGTATTTT
TRBD1	many	TRBV5-1	TRBJ2-2	CASSFETGSAGELFF	TGCGCCAGCAGCTTCGAGACAGGGAGCGCCGGGGAGCTGTTTTTT
TRBD1	many	TRBV5-6	TRBJ1-1	CASSLARGQRDTEAFF	TGTGCCAGCAGCTTAGCCAGGGGGCAGCGGGACACTGAAGCTTTCTTT
NA	many	TRBV7-9	TRBJ1-4	CASSSSGGSEKLFF	TGTGCCAGCAGCTCGTCGGGGGGCAGTGAAAAACTGTTTTTT
TRBD2	few	TRBV6-5	TRBJ2-7	CASTHSGRGHHEQYF	TGTGCCAGCACCCACTCGGGGAGGGGTCACCACGAGCAGTACTTC
NA	many	TRBV7-9	TRBJ1-2	CASSLRESYGYTF	TGTGCCAGCAGCTTACGAGAGTCCTATGGCTACACCTTC
NA	many	TRBV2	TRBJ2-7	CASIHSYEQYF	TGTGCCAGCATACACTCCTACGAGCAGTACTTC
TRBD1	many	TRBV28	TRBJ1-2	CASSTTGDGYTF	TGTGCCAGCAGTACAACAGGGGACGGCTACACCTTC
TRBD2	NA	TRBV7-9	TRBJ2-5	CASSPRLAGATETQYF	TGTGCCAGCAGCCCACGACTAGCGGGGGCGACGGAGACCCAGTACTTC
TRBD1	many	TRBV30	TRBJ1-2	CAWGGQRANYGYTF	TGTGCCTGGGGGGGACAGAGAGCTAACTATGGCTACACCTTC
TRBD1	many	TRBV10-3	TRBJ1-5	CATGQGIYSNQPQHF	TGTGCCACCGGACAGGGTATCTATAGCAATCAGCCCCAGCATTTT
NA	many	TRBV5-4	TRBJ1-6	CASSSYGGRDYNSPLHF	TGTGCCAGCAGCTCCTATGGTGGGCGTGACTATAATTCACCCCTCCACTTT
NA	many	TRBV7-6	TRBJ1-5	CASSGGSNQPQHF	TGTGCCAGCAGCGGAGGGAGCAATCAGCCCCAGCATTTT
TRBD1	NA	TRBV25-1	TRBJ1-2	CASSERQGPYGYTF	TGTGCCAGCAGTGAAAGACAGGGCCCATATGGCTACACCTTC
TRBD1	many	TRBV7-2	TRBJ1-2	CASSFQTGGGYGYTF	TGTGCCAGCAGCTTCCAGACAGGGGGCGGCTATGGCTACACCTTC
TRBD2	many	TRBV30	TRBJ2-2	CAWSGGGWSGELFF	TGTGCCTGGAGTGGGGGGGGATGGTCCGGGGAGCTGTTTTTT
NA	many	TRBV9	TRBJ1-6	CASSLYDTYNSYNSPLHF	TGTGCCAGCAGCCTATATGACACTTATAACTCCTATAATTCACCCCTCCACTTT
NA	many	TRBV7-9	TRBJ1-6	CASSHRRALNSPLHF	TGTGCCAGCAGCCATCGGCGGGCGTTAAATTCACCCCTCCACTTT
TRBD1	many	TRBV5-8	TRBJ2-2	CASSRYGTGVTGELFF	TGTGCCAGCAGCCGATACGGGACAGGGGTCACCGGGGAGCTGTTTTTT
NA	many	TRBV7-9	TRBJ1-4	CASSFSGVIKLFF	TGTGCCAGCAGCTTTTCAGGGGTAATAAAACTGTTTTTT
NA	many	TRBV2	TRBJ1-6	CASSVEGTDSPLHF	TGTGCCAGCAGTGTAGAGGGTACGGATTCACCCCTCCACTTT
NA	many	TRBV15	TRBJ2-3	CATSRDPKGGTDTQYF	TGTGCCACCAGCAGAGATCCAAAGGGGGGCACAGATACGCAGTATTTT
NA	many	TRBV11-2	TRBJ1-4	CASSLALFNEKLFF	TGTGCCAGCAGCTTAGCACTGTTTAATGAAAAACTGTTTTTT
TRBD1	many	TRBV5-4	TRBJ2-7	CASSFPGTGSHEQYF	TGTGCCAGCAGCTTTCCCGGGACAGGGTCCCACGAGCAGTACTTC
NA	many	TRBV5-3	TRBJ1-2	CARSFLGSYGYTF	TGTGCCAGAAGCTTCCTAGGTAGCTATGGCTACACCTTC
NA	many	TRBV5-1	TRBJ2-7	CASSLAGDEQYF	TGCGCCAGCAGCTTGGCCGGAGACGAGCAGTACTTC
NA	many	TRBV9	TRBJ1-4	CASSVVAGVNEKLFF	TGTGCCAGCAGCGTAGTTGCAGGGGTAAATGAAAAACTGTTTTTT
TRBD1	many	TRBV28	TRBJ1-5	CASSLLVSGTGYNQPQHF	TGTGCCAGCAGTTTATTGGTTTCTGGGACAGGGTACAATCAGCCCCAGCATTTT
NA	many	TRBV19	TRBJ1-1	CASSIRLFRITEAFF	TGTGCCAGTAGTATCCGGTTGTTCCGAATCACTGAAGCTTTCTTT
TRBD2	many	TRBV19	TRBJ2-1	CASKVASGGEQFF	TGTGCCAGTAAAGTGGCTAGCGGGGGGGAGCAGTTCTTC